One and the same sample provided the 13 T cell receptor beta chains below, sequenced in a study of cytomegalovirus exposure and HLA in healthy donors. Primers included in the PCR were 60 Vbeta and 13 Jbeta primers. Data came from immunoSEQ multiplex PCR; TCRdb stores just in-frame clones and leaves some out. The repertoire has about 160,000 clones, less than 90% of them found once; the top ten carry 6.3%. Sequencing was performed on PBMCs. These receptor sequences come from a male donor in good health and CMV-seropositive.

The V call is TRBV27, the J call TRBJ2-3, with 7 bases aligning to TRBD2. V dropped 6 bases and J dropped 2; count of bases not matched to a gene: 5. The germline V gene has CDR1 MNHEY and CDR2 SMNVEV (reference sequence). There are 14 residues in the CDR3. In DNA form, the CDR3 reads TGTGCCAGCAGGGAGCGGGATTACACAGATACGCAGTATTTT. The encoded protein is CASRERDYTDTQYF.

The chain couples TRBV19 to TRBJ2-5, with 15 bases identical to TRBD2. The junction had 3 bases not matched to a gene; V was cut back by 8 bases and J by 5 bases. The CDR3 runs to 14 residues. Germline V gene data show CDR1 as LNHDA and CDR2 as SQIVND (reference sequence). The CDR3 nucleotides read TGTGCCAGTTCTGGACTAGCGGGAGGGGAGACCCAGTACTTC. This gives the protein CASSGLAGGETQYF. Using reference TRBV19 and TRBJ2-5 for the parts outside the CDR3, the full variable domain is DGGITQSPKYLFRKEGQNVTLSCEQNLNHDAMYWYRQDPGQGLRLIYYSQIVNDFQKGDIAEGYSVSREKKESFPLTVTSAQKNPTAFYLCASSGLAGGETQYFGPGTRLLVL.

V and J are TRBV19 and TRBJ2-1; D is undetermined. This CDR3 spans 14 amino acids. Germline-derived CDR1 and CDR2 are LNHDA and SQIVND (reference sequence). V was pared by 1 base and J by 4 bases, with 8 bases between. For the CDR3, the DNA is TGTGCCAGTAGTATAGGCAAACTTTACAATGAGCAGTTCTTC. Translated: CASSIGKLYNEQFF.

The CDR3: CASSGGGLFPAYEQYF. The DNA of the CDR3 is TGTGCCAGCAGCGGAGGCGGACTTTTCCCCGCCTACGAGCAGTACTTC. V is TRBV2 and J is TRBJ2-5, with D maybe TRBD2 (5 bases). The J call is uncertain, as TRBJ2-7 better fits the DNA end. The CDR3 covers 16 residues. Germline loops: CDR1 SNHLY, CDR2 FYNNEI.

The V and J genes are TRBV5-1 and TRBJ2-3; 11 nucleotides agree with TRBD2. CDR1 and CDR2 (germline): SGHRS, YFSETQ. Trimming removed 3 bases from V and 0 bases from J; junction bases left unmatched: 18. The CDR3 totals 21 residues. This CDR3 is CASSSTPNTSGRSFSTDTQYF. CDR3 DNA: TGCGCCAGCAGCTCGACCCCCAATACTAGCGGGAGATCCTTCAGCACAGATACGCAGTATTTT.

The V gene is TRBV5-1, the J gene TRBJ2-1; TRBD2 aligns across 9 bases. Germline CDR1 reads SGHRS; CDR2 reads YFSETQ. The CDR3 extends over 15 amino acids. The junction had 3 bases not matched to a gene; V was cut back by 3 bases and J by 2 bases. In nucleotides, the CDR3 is TGCGCCAGCAGCTCGGAGCGGGAGGCCTACAATGAGCAGTTCTTC. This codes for CASSSEREAYNEQFF.

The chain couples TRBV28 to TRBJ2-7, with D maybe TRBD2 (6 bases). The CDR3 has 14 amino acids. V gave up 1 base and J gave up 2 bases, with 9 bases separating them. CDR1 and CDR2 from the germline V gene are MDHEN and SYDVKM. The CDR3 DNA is TGTGCCAGCAGTTTATTGGCGGGGCCCTACGAGCAGTACTTC. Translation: CASSLLAGPYEQYF.

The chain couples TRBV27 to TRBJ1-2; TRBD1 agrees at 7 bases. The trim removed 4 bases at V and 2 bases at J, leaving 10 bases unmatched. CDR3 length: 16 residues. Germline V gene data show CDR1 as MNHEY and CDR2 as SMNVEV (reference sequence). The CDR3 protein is CASSSRIRGTNYGYTF. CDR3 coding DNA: TGTGCCAGCAGTTCCCGGATCAGGGGGACGAACTATGGCTACACCTTC.

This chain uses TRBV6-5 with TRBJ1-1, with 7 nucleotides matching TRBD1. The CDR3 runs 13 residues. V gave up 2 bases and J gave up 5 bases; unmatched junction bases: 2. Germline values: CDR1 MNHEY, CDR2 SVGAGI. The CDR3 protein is CASSYTGQTEAFF. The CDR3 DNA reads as TGTGCCAGCAGTTACACGGGACAGACTGAAGCTTTCTTT.

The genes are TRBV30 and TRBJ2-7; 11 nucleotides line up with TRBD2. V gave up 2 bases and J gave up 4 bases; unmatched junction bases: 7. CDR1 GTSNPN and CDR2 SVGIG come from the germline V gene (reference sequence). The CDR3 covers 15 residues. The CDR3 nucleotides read TGTGCCTGGAGTCCTACTAGCGGGAGTGGGTACGAGCAGTACTTC. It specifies CAWSPTSGSGYEQYF.

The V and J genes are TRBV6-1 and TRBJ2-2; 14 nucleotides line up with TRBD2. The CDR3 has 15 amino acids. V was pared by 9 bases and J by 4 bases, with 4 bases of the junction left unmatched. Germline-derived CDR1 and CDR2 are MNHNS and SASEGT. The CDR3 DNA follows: TGTGCCAGTTCCGGACTAGCGGGAGGCACCGGGGAGCTGTTTTTT. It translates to CASSGLAGGTGELFF.

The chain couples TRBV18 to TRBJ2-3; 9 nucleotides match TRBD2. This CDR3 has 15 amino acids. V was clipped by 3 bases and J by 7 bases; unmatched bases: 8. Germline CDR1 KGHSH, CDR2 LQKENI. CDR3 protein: CASSPRGGSRNTQYF. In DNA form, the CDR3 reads TGTGCCAGCTCACCGCGGGGGGGTAGCAGGAATACGCAGTATTTT.

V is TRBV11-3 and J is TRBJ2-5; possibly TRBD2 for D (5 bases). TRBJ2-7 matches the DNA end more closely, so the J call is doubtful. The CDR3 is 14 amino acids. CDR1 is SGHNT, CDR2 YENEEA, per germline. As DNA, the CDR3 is TGTGCCAGCAGCTTAGGTGACTACTCCTACGAGCAGTACTTC. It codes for CASSLGDYSYEQYF.